This TCR beta chain emerged from a study of T cell changes during pregnancy in multiple sclerosis. The data were produced by immunoSEQ multiplex PCR, yet TCRdb's version contains in-frame clones alone and is incomplete. The sample includes 50,000 or so clones, approximately 94% of them seen just once. The CDR3 is made up of 14 amino acids. The V gene's germline CDR1 is SGHTA and CDR2 FQGNSA. The V end lost 4 bases, the J end lost 7 bases, and 16 bases lay between the germline ends. The sequence came from a female donor with multiple sclerosis, enrolled in a pregnancy study. The sequenced sample was CD4+ T cells from peripheral blood mononuclear cells, obtained in the third trimester of pregnancy. This chain uses TRBV7-2 with TRBJ2-5; no firm D call. The CDR3 sequence is CASSSHNGPGTQYF. CDR3 bases: TGTGCCAGCAGCTCACACAACGGCCCGGGGACCCAGTACTTC.